These 26 T cell receptor beta chains share one sample of origin, sequenced in a study of T cells in Graves' hyperthyroidism and ophthalmopathy. There were TCR beta CDR3 regions amplified from RNA transcripts. TCR CDR3 regions were first amplified by RT-PCR with HTBI primers. A single record per CDR3 protein comes from TCRdb applying MiXCR to the multiplex PCR reads. Here the sample spans over 650,000 distinct CDR3 sequences, roughly 45% being singletons. Material for sequencing was peripheral blood or thyroid tissue (not recorded which). All receptors derive from an adult man with Graves' disease, either hyperthyroidism or ophthalmopathy (not recorded which).

The chain joins TRBV19 to TRBJ1-1; D gene uncertain. Trimming removed 3 bases at V and 1 base at J, with 9 bases between. This CDR3 comprises 14 residues. Germline loops: CDR1 LNHDA, CDR2 SQIVND (reference sequence). The CDR3 protein is CASSIETENTEAFF. The CDR3 nucleotides are TGTGCCAGTAGTATCGAGACGGAGAACACTGAAGCTTTCTTT.

This clonotype was observed at least ten times. This chain connects TRBV10-3 to TRBJ1-4; D gene ambiguous. CDR3 length equals 15 residues. Germline values: CDR1 ENHRY, CDR2 SYGVKD. Trimming cost V 5 bases and J 3 bases, with 13 bases left between them. CDR3 sequence reads: CAISKSTQPNEKLFF. The CDR3 coding sequence is TGTGCCATCAGTAAATCGACCCAGCCTAATGAAAAACTGTTTTTT.

With respect to this clonotype: Sequence at one end of the junction differs from germline and may be a read error. This rearrangement joins TRBV20-1 to TRBJ1-6; a weak D match, TRBD1 (6 bases). The CDR3 length is 15 residues. The germline CDR1 and CDR2 sequences are DFQATT and SNEGSKA (reference sequence). CDR3 amino acids: CSTRQGPGPNSPLHF. The CDR3 DNA follows: TGCAGTACTAGGCAGGGGCCGGGACCTAATTCACCCCTCCACTTT.

This clonotype appeared many times. The rearrangement joins TRBV20-1 to TRBJ2-7; the D gene is possibly TRBD2 (5 bases). Between the trimmed V and J ends, which lost 3 bases and 4 bases, there was a span of 10 bases. The CDR3 runs 12 residues. Per the germline V gene, CDR1 is DFQATT and CDR2 is SNEGSKA (reference sequence). CDR3 region: CSASVEGYEQYF. Written as DNA, the CDR3 is TGCAGTGCTAGCGTCGAGGGATACGAGCAGTACTTC.

This clonotype was recorded many times. V gene TRBV2 combines with J gene TRBJ1-5; weak D call: TRBD1 (6 bases). Trimming shortened V by 1 base and J by 6 bases, and 13 bases separated the two germline ends. The germline gives CDR1 SNHLY, CDR2 FYNNEI. The CDR3 has 15 residues. The CDR3 bases are TGTGCCAGCAGTGAAGACCGGACAGTAAGTCAGCCCCAGCATTTT. Its protein is CASSEDRTVSQPQHF.

This clonotype showed up many times. J is TRBJ2-7 and V is TRBV7-8; TRBD1 aligns across 8 bases. The V gene end was trimmed by 0 bases and the J gene end by 6 bases; junction bases not matched to a gene: 1. Germline-derived CDR1 and CDR2 are SGHVS and FQNEAQ. The CDR3 spans 13 residues. The CDR3 nucleotides read TGTGCCAGCAGCTTAGCGGACAGGGTCGAGCAGTACTTC. It translates to CASSLADRVEQYF.

This clonotype was counted once. The chain employs TRBV5-1 and TRBJ2-5; the D is unclear. Deletions cut 1 base from V and 0 bases from J, with 13 bases between. The germline V gene has CDR1 SGHRS and CDR2 YFSETQ. This CDR3 is 16 amino acids long. The CDR3 sequence: CASSLRRIPYQETQYF. The CDR3 DNA reads as TGCGCCAGCAGCTTGCGGCGGATCCCGTACCAAGAGACCCAGTACTTC.

This clonotype was detected many times. The V gene is TRBV7-9, the J gene TRBJ1-2, with 8 bases lining up with TRBD1. The CDR3 sequence is 15 residues long. Germline loops: CDR1 SEHNR, CDR2 FQNEAQ (reference sequence). J gave up 4 bases and V 0 bases, and 4 bases lay outside the gene matches. The CDR3 bases are TGTGCCAGCAGCTTAGCCCGACAGGGGACCTATGGCTACACCTTC. Its translation: CASSLARQGTYGYTF.

Ten or more counts support this clonotype. The chain couples TRBV11-2 to TRBJ2-7; TRBD2 matches at 12 bases. In germline, CDR1 is SGHAT, CDR2 FQNNGV. The CDR3 covers 16 residues. V trimming: 3 bases; J trimming: 5 bases; junction bases outside the gene matches: 8. CDR3 loop: CASSFGRLAGDHEQYF. For the CDR3, the DNA is TGTGCCAGCAGCTTCGGCCGACTAGCGGGAGACCACGAGCAGTACTTC.

This chain joins TRBV29-1 and TRBJ1-5, with a possible D match to TRBD1 (6 bases). Trimming shortened V by 7 bases and J by 2 bases, and 9 bases separated the two germline ends. Germline CDR1 reads SQVTM; CDR2 reads ANQGSEA. The CDR3 is 12 amino acids. CDR3: CSGGGGNQPQHF. The DNA of the CDR3 is TGCAGCGGAGGGGGGGGCAATCAGCCCCAGCATTTT.

The CDR3 sequence is CASSARGPPATKYYEQYF. CDR3 in DNA: TGTGCCAGCAGCGCCAGAGGTCCCCCGGCGACGAAGTATTACGAGCAGTACTTC. This rearrangement joins TRBV11-1 to TRBJ2-7; D not certain. The CDR3 is 18 amino acids. The germline V gene encodes CDR1 SGHAT and CDR2 FQDESV (reference sequence). Trimming cost V 5 bases and J 4 bases, with 27 bases left between them.

The J gene is TRBJ1-4, the V gene TRBV6-5; maybe TRBD1 (6 bases). The CDR3 has 15 residues. V lost 0 bases and J 8 bases, leaving 13 bases between the germline ends. CDR1 and CDR2 from the germline V gene are MNHEY and SVGAGI. The CDR3 DNA sequence: TGTGCCAGCAGTTACTCGACAGGTCACACAGAAAAACTGTTTTTT. Protein sequence: CASSYSTGHTEKLFF.

To note about this clonotype: Just one base apart from a much larger clone, this may be a read error. The rearrangement uses TRBV7-9 and TRBJ2-7, with a possible D match to TRBD1 (6 bases). CDR3 length: 15 residues. Trimming removed 3 bases from V and 2 bases from J, with 14 bases in between. Germline CDR1 SEHNR, CDR2 FQNEAQ (reference sequence). Here the CDR3 DNA reads TGTGCCAGCAGCTTCCGGGACACGGGAACCTACGAGCAGTACTTC. Translated, it gives CASSFRDTGTYEQYF.

The rearrangement uses TRBV7-9 and TRBJ1-2; D remains ambiguous. CDR3 size: 14 residues. Germline assignment: CDR1 SEHNR and CDR2 FQNEAQ (reference sequence). The ends were cut back, 5 bases at V and 4 bases at J, with 14 bases in the middle. CDR3 bases: TGTGCCAGCAGCCCCGTCTCCCCAGTCTATGGCTACACCTTC. The encoded protein is CASSPVSPVYGYTF.

This clonotype was picked up a small number of times. The V call is TRBV12-5, the J call TRBJ1-1, with a weak D call TRBD1 (5 bases). V shed 6 bases and J shed 4 bases, with 12 bases lying between them. The CDR3 length is 13 residues. The germline gives CDR1 LGHNT, CDR2 FRNRAP. CDR3 nucleotide sequence: TGTGCTAGTGGGGGGGGGTTGGGCACTGAAGCTTTCTTT. It yields the protein CASGGGLGTEAFF.

J is TRBJ1-1 and V is TRBV15; D uncertain. CDR1 LNHNV and CDR2 YYDKDF come from the germline V gene (reference sequence). The CDR3 loop spans 15 amino acids. Trimming cost V 0 bases and J 1 base, with 9 bases left between them. This CDR3 is CATSRDPGSNTEAFF. The CDR3 nucleotides read TGTGCCACCAGCAGAGATCCGGGGTCGAACACTGAAGCTTTCTTT.

The V gene is TRBV15, the J gene TRBJ2-7; TRBD1 might be the D (5 bases). Germline CDR1 is LNHNV and CDR2 is YYDKDF (reference sequence). The CDR3 consists of 17 residues. Between the trimmed V and J ends, which lost 0 bases and 2 bases, there was a span of 17 bases. CDR3 region: CATSREAIGRVTYEQYF. CDR3 bases: TGTGCCACCAGCAGAGAGGCTATCGGCAGGGTAACCTACGAGCAGTACTTC. Complete variable domain (other parts from reference TRBV15 and TRBJ2-7): DAMVIQNPRYQVTQFGKPVTLSCSQTLNHNVMYWYQQKSSQAPKLLFHYYDKDFNNEADTPDNFQSRRPNTSFCFLDIRSPGLGDTAMYLCATSREAIGRVTYEQYFGPGTRLTVT.

This clonotype was picked up a small number of times. This chain links TRBV11-3 with TRBJ1-1, with 7 bases fitting TRBD1. The J segment lost 9 bases and the V segment lost 2 bases, leaving 9 bases of the junction unmatched. The CDR3 sequence is 14 residues long. Germline CDR1 and CDR2: SGHNT and YENEEA. This CDR3 is CASSLRTGDGKAFF. The CDR3 DNA follows: TGTGCCAGCAGCTTAAGAACAGGGGACGGTAAAGCTTTCTTT.

The chain joins TRBV9 to TRBJ1-2; TRBD1 is a possible D gene (5 bases). The CDR3 runs to 14 residues. V lost 4 bases to trimming and J lost 1 base, with 11 bases between them. The germline V gene encodes CDR1 SGDLS and CDR2 YYNGEE. CDR3 nucleotides: TGTGCCAGCAGCCAGGACACCCGTAACTATGGCTACACCTTC. This gives the protein CASSQDTRNYGYTF.

This clonotype was counted only a few times. The rearrangement joins TRBV29-1 to TRBJ2-7; 9 bases line up with TRBD1. The trim removed 6 bases at V and 4 bases at J, leaving 19 bases unmatched. The germline CDR1 and CDR2 sequences are SQVTM and ANQGSEA. This CDR3 has 17 residues. This chain's CDR3 is CSVGGGTGRFLPYEQYF. CDR3 bases: TGCAGCGTGGGAGGCGGGACAGGGCGCTTTCTTCCGTACGAGCAGTACTTC.

This clonotype came up many times. The chain has TRBV24-1 and TRBJ2-3; D is unresolved. The CDR3 has 12 residues. Germline CDR1 KGHDR, CDR2 SFDVKD. The V gene lost 5 bases and the J gene lost 3 bases, with 5 bases spanning the gap. The CDR3 DNA reads TGTGCCACCAGTGGACCAACAGATACGCAGTATTTT. It is translated as CATSGPTDTQYF.

CDR3 bases: TGTGCTAGCGCTAGCGCCTACGAGCAGTACTTC. It specifies CASASAYEQYF. The chain carries TRBV25-1 and TRBJ2-7; possible D gene TRBD2, 6 bases. CDR1 MGHDK and CDR2 SYGVNS come from the germline V gene. CDR3 length: 11 amino acids.

The chain employs TRBV9 and TRBJ1-1; D is unresolved. V lost 9 bases and J 1 base, leaving 10 bases between the germline ends. CDR1 SGDLS and CDR2 YYNGEE come from the germline V gene. This CDR3 has 12 amino acids. The CDR3 DNA sequence: TGTGCCATCCGGGCAGGGAACACTGAAGCTTTCTTT. It translates to CAIRAGNTEAFF.

The rearrangement joins TRBV29-1 to TRBJ1-1; D is perhaps TRBD1 (6 bases). Looked up from germline, CDR1 is SQVTM and CDR2 is ANQGSEA. Trimming took 0 bases from V and 3 from J, leaving 14 bases between them. The CDR3 extends over 15 amino acids. In DNA form, the CDR3 reads TGCAGCGTTGAAGATCTCGGGGGGCGGGACACTGAAGCTTTCTTT. This sequence encodes CSVEDLGGRDTEAFF. The variable domain in full, completed from reference TRBV29-1 and TRBJ1-1, reads SAVISQKPSRDICQRGTSLTIQCQVDSQVTMMFWYRQQPGQSLTLIATANQGSEATYESGFVIDKFPISRPNLTFSTLTVSNMSPEDSSIYLCSVEDLGGRDTEAFFGQGTRLTVV.

This clonotype was found many times. This chain joins TRBV29-1 and TRBJ2-7; D unresolved. Looked up from germline, CDR1 is SQVTM and CDR2 is ANQGSEA. The CDR3 is made up of 13 amino acids. The CDR3 region has the DNA TGCAGTGGCCTTGACCGAGACTCCTACGAGCAGTACTTC. Protein sequence: CSGLDRDSYEQYF.

This chain connects TRBV7-2 to TRBJ1-2; 8 bases fit TRBD1. Germline V gene lookup returns CDR1 SGHTA and CDR2 FQGNSA. The CDR3 has 13 residues. J was trimmed by 7 bases and V by 7 bases; bases with no gene match: 8. The CDR3 DNA sequence: TGTGCCAGCACTCCAACAGGGGGAATTGGCTACACCTTC. Its protein product is CASTPTGGIGYTF.